The sequence of this T cell receptor beta chain was determined in a study of blood T cell repertoires in COVID-19. The CDR3 covers 15 residues. Trimming removed 2 bases from V and 3 bases from J, with 13 bases in between. From germline, CDR1 is SGHTA and CDR2 FQGNSA. Authors' data handling: By means of reference gene primer amplification, nucleated cell counts were estimated. Measured with immunoSEQ multiplex PCR; TCRdb has only the in-frame clones, and not every one. D and trimming come from the DNA, and the V and J calls and clone size come from that table. The sample holds over 120,000 clones, roughly 80% seen once.

The rearrangement uses TRBV7-2 and TRBJ2-5; tentative D call: TRBD1 (5 bases). Sequencing input: peripheral blood. The TCR was taken from a man aged 65 to 79 who had recovered from COVID-19. CDR3 sequence (DNA): TGTGCCAGCAGCTTAATGAGGACACCCGAAGAGACCCAGTACTTC. This encodes CASSLMRTPEETQYF.